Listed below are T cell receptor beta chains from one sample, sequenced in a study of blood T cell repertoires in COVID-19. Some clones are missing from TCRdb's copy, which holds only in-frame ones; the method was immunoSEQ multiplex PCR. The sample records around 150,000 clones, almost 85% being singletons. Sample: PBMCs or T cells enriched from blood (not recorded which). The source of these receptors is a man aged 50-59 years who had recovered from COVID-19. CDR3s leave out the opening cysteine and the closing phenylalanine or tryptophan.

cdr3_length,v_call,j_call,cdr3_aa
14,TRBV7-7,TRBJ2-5,ASSLAASGRRETQY
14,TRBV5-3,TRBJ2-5,ARSPRWQGWEETQY
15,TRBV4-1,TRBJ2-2,ASSQQRGQGDTGELF
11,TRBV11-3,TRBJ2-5,ASSRTPQETQY
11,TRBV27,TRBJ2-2,ASSTGLTGELF
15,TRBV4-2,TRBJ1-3,ASSQDPLALSGNTIY
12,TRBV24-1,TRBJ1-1,ATSETGMNTEAF
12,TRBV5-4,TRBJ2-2,ATGRQGRTGELF
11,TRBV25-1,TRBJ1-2,ASSGGSPWGYT
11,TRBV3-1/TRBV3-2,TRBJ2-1,ASSLTRLNEQF
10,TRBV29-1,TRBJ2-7,SGLAESYEQY
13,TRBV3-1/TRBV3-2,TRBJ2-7,ASSQASGRAHEQY
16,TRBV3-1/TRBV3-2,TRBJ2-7,ASSPLGLAGGLLAEQY
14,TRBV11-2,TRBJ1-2,ASSFRMTETNYGYT
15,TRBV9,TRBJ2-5,ASSVVCTSVYQETQY
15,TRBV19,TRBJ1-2,ASSPGRDRGLFHGYT
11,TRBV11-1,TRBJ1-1,ASSARMNTEAF